This is a list of T cell receptor beta chains from one sample in a study of technical replicates of blood from a few donors. Only in-frame clones appear in the TCRdb table, and some are missing; sequencing was by immunoSEQ multiplex PCR. Seen here are roughly 74,000 clones, over 75% observed once, and the top ten hold about 0.4%. Sequencing was carried out using T cells isolated from PBMCs. These receptors came from a human donor in good health. The CDR3 runs from the conserved cysteine through the conserved F or W. A D gene is named only where the DNA matches it firmly. Expanded clones get a size class; other rows say once, few or many, or leave the size out.

DNA: TGTGCCAGCAGTTCCGCAGGATCCCCCAATCAGCCCCAGCATTTT
CDR3: CASSSAGSPNQPQHF
D: -
length: 15
size: -
J: TRBJ1-5
V: TRBV27

DNA: TGTGCCAGCAGCCAACTAGGCTTCGGGATCAATGAGCAGTTCTTC
CDR3: CASSQLGFGINEQFF
D: -
length: 15
size: once
J: TRBJ2-1
V: TRBV5-4

DNA: TGTGCCAGCAGTGCCCGGTCGGGACTAGCGGGCCCGAGGAACACCGGGGAGCTGTTTTTT
CDR3: CASSARSGLAGPRNTGELFF
D: TRBD2
length: 20
size: -
J: TRBJ2-2
V: TRBV6-1

DNA: TGTGCCAGTAGTAGCCGGGACAGGGACACTGAAGCTTTCTTT
CDR3: CASSSRDRDTEAFF
D: TRBD1
length: 14
size: few
J: TRBJ1-1
V: TRBV19

DNA: TGTGCCAGCACTAGAACAGGGGTGAATGAAAAACTGTTTTTT
CDR3: CASTRTGVNEKLFF
D: TRBD1
length: 14
size: -
J: TRBJ1-4
V: TRBV6-1

DNA: TGCGCCAGCAGCTTGGATGTAACTAGCGAATACAATGAGCAGTTCTTC
CDR3: CASSLDVTSEYNEQFF
D: TRBD2
length: 16
size: -
J: TRBJ2-1
V: TRBV5-1

DNA: TGTGCCAGCAGTTACCCCGGTTTAACCGGGGAGCTGTTTTTT
CDR3: CASSYPGLTGELFF
D: -
length: 14
size: -
J: TRBJ2-2
V: TRBV6-5

DNA: TGTGCCAGCAGTTGGGGGCATAGCAATCAGCCCCAGCATTTT
CDR3: CASSWGHSNQPQHF
D: -
length: 14
size: once
J: TRBJ1-5
V: TRBV2

DNA: TGTGCCAGCAGCTTTGCAGGAAGAAACACTGAAGCTTTCTTT
CDR3: CASSFAGRNTEAFF
D: -
length: 14
size: -
J: TRBJ1-1
V: TRBV5-6

DNA: TGTGCCAGCAGCCCGACCGGGACAGGGTTGGGGGAGCAGTACTTC
CDR3: CASSPTGTGLGEQYF
D: TRBD1
length: 15
size: -
J: TRBJ2-7
V: TRBV13

DNA: TGCGCCAGCAGCTTGTTAGGGACAGGGAATGCAGGCGAGCAGTACTTC
CDR3: CASSLLGTGNAGEQYF
D: TRBD1
length: 16
size: -
J: TRBJ2-7
V: TRBV5-1

DNA: TGTGCCGCACAGGGCCCGAACACTGAAGCTTTCTTT
CDR3: CAAQGPNTEAFF
D: -
length: 12
size: once
J: TRBJ1-1
V: TRBV10-3

DNA: TGTGCCAGCAGCCAAGAAGCTAGCGGCACCGGGGAGCTGTTTTTT
CDR3: CASSQEASGTGELFF
D: TRBD2
length: 15
size: -
J: TRBJ2-2
V: TRBV4-2

DNA: TGTGCCAGCTCACGATCCGGGACAGTCAATGAGCAGTTCTTC
CDR3: CASSRSGTVNEQFF
D: TRBD1
length: 14
size: -
J: TRBJ2-1
V: TRBV18

DNA: TGCGCCAGCAGCTTGGTAGGCGGGAGGGGCTCCGAGGAGCAGTACTTC
CDR3: CASSLVGGRGSEEQYF
D: TRBD2
length: 16
size: -
J: TRBJ2-7
V: TRBV5-1

DNA: TGCAGCGCATTTATGGGCAGTTCCTACGAGCAGTACTTC
CDR3: CSAFMGSSYEQYF
D: -
length: 13
size: -
J: TRBJ2-7
V: TRBV29-1

DNA: TGTGCCAGCAGCCCCGCTAGCGGGGCCTACAATGAGCAGTTCTTC
CDR3: CASSPASGAYNEQFF
D: TRBD2
length: 15
size: -
J: TRBJ2-1
V: TRBV7-3

DNA: TGTGCCAGCAGCTACCCGACAGGGACGGCAGACTTC
CDR3: CASSYPTGTADF
D: TRBD1
length: 12
size: -
J: TRBJ2-7
V: TRBV7-2

DNA: TGCGCCAGCAGCCGCTTCGGGGGAAGCAATCAGCCCCAGCATTTT
CDR3: CASSRFGGSNQPQHF
D: -
length: 15
size: -
J: TRBJ1-5
V: TRBV4-1

DNA: TGTGCCAGCAGCGACTCTAGCGGGAGGGATTGGTACGAGCAGTACTTC
CDR3: CASSDSSGRDWYEQYF
D: TRBD2
length: 16
size: -
J: TRBJ2-7
V: TRBV7-9

DNA: TGTGCCAGCAGCCATAGCGGGATCTACAATGAGCAGTTCTTC
CDR3: CASSHSGIYNEQFF
D: TRBD2
length: 14
size: -
J: TRBJ2-1
V: TRBV6-1

DNA: TGTGCCAGCACCCCCGACAGCCAGACCCAGTACTTC
CDR3: CASTPDSQTQYF
D: -
length: 12
size: -
J: TRBJ2-5
V: TRBV28

DNA: TGTGCCAGCAGCAAAGCGGAGGGGACAGACCTCTACGAGCAGTACTTC
CDR3: CASSKAEGTDLYEQYF
D: -
length: 16
size: -
J: TRBJ2-7
V: TRBV21-1

DNA: TGTGCCAGTAGTCCCCGACAGGGTTCAGGGGTCTCCTACGAGCAGTACTTC
CDR3: CASSPRQGSGVSYEQYF
D: TRBD1
length: 17
size: -
J: TRBJ2-7
V: TRBV19

DNA: TGTGCCAGTAGCCCCGAGACAGTTTCAAGCTACACCTTC
CDR3: CASSPETVSSYTF
D: -
length: 13
size: -
J: TRBJ1-2
V: TRBV19

DNA: TGTGCCAGCAGCGGGGGGGACAGGGGGCGGAACACTGAAGCTTTCTTT
CDR3: CASSGGDRGRNTEAFF
D: TRBD1
length: 16
size: -
J: TRBJ1-1
V: TRBV9

DNA: TGTGCCAGCAGCGGACAGGGGCCCGAGGCCTACGAGCAGTACTTC
CDR3: CASSGQGPEAYEQYF
D: TRBD1
length: 15
size: -
J: TRBJ2-7
V: TRBV9

DNA: TGTGCCAGCAGCCTAGCGGGAGGACGATACGAGCAGTACTTC
CDR3: CASSLAGGRYEQYF
D: TRBD2
length: 14
size: -
J: TRBJ2-7
V: TRBV28

DNA: TGTGCCAGCAGCGTAGGGCAGGGACACGGGAGGGAGCAGTTCTTC
CDR3: CASSVGQGHGREQFF
D: -
length: 15
size: once
J: TRBJ2-1
V: TRBV9

DNA: TGTGCCAGCGCGATTCAAGGTGGGACAAACTTCGACGAGCAGTACTTC
CDR3: CASAIQGGTNFDEQYF
D: -
length: 16
size: -
J: TRBJ2-7
V: TRBV7-3

DNA: TGTGCCAGCAGTCGACCTAGCGGGAAGGACAATGAGCAGTTCTTC
CDR3: CASSRPSGKDNEQFF
D: TRBD2
length: 15
size: once
J: TRBJ2-1
V: TRBV6-5

DNA: TGTGCCAGCAGCTTAGGGGGGACAGGGTACAATGAGCAGTTCTTC
CDR3: CASSLGGTGYNEQFF
D: TRBD1
length: 15
size: -
J: TRBJ2-1
V: TRBV7-9

DNA: TGTGCCAGCAGCCGTTTACAGGGAGCCGGGGAGCTGTTTTTT
CDR3: CASSRLQGAGELFF
D: -
length: 14
size: -
J: TRBJ2-2
V: TRBV7-3

DNA: TGTGCCAGCAGCTTGGTAGGGAGCGGCTACACCTTC
CDR3: CASSLVGSGYTF
D: -
length: 12
size: -
J: TRBJ1-2
V: TRBV5-4

DNA: TGTGCTAGTGGCAGGGGGGTAGGCCAAGAGACCCAGTACTTC
CDR3: CASGRGVGQETQYF
D: -
length: 14
size: -
J: TRBJ2-5
V: TRBV12-5

DNA: TGCAGCGTTGTAGCCGGTTTATACACTGAAGCTTTCTTT
CDR3: CSVVAGLYTEAFF
D: -
length: 13
size: -
J: TRBJ1-1
V: TRBV29-1

DNA: TGCGCCAGCAGTCACAGGGTGTCGGATGGCTACACCTTC
CDR3: CASSHRVSDGYTF
D: -
length: 13
size: -
J: TRBJ1-2
V: TRBV23-1

DNA: TGCGCCAGCAGCCAAGCTGGGCCTAGCGGGAGGATTGACGAGCAGTACTTC
CDR3: CASSQAGPSGRIDEQYF
D: TRBD2
length: 17
size: -
J: TRBJ2-7
V: TRBV4-3

DNA: TGTGCCAGCAGCTTGGCGTTAGACAGGGCCAGAGATACGCAGTATTTT
CDR3: CASSLALDRARDTQYF
D: TRBD1
length: 16
size: -
J: TRBJ2-3
V: TRBV7-8

DNA: TGCAGCGTTTCCGGACTAGCGGGAGACCATGAGCAGTTCTTC
CDR3: CSVSGLAGDHEQFF
D: TRBD2
length: 14
size: -
J: TRBJ2-1
V: TRBV29-1

DNA: TGTGCCAGCAGCTCGAGCGACAGGGGATATCAGCCCCAGCATTTT
CDR3: CASSSSDRGYQPQHF
D: TRBD1
length: 15
size: -
J: TRBJ1-5
V: TRBV7-9

DNA: TGCGCCAGCAGCCTACTACATACCGGGACTAGCGGCTACGAGCAGTACTTC
CDR3: CASSLLHTGTSGYEQYF
D: TRBD2
length: 17
size: -
J: TRBJ2-7
V: TRBV4-1

DNA: TGTGCCAGCAGCTTAGGACTAGCGTACGAGCAGTACTTC
CDR3: CASSLGLAYEQYF
D: TRBD2
length: 13
size: -
J: TRBJ2-7
V: TRBV7-2

DNA: TGCAGCGTTGCTAATAGCGGGAGCTGGGATACGCAGTATTTT
CDR3: CSVANSGSWDTQYF
D: TRBD2
length: 14
size: -
J: TRBJ2-3
V: TRBV29-1

DNA: TGTGCCAGCAGCCTAGTGGCTAACACCGGGGAGCTGTTTTTT
CDR3: CASSLVANTGELFF
D: -
length: 14
size: -
J: TRBJ2-2
V: TRBV27

DNA: TGCAGCGCTGGACAGTACAATGAGCAGTTCTTC
CDR3: CSAGQYNEQFF
D: -
length: 11
size: -
J: TRBJ2-1
V: TRBV29-1

DNA: TGTGCCAGCAGTCCCACGACTAGCGGGATTGGGGAGACCCAGTACTTC
CDR3: CASSPTTSGIGETQYF
D: TRBD2
length: 16
size: -
J: TRBJ2-5
V: TRBV27

DNA: TGTGCCAGCAGGCCCCAGGAAACTAATGAAAAACTGTTTTTT
CDR3: CASRPQETNEKLFF
D: -
length: 14
size: once
J: TRBJ1-4
V: TRBV14

DNA: TGCGCCAGCAGCCTTAACGCAGGGGAGAGTGAGCAGTTCTTC
CDR3: CASSLNAGESEQFF
D: -
length: 14
size: -
J: TRBJ2-1
V: TRBV4-1

DNA: TGTGCCAGCAGTTACTCGGGAGGTAATCAGCCCCAGCATTTT
CDR3: CASSYSGGNQPQHF
D: -
length: 14
size: -
J: TRBJ1-5
V: TRBV6-5

DNA: TGTGCTAGTGGGATAGGACTGGCTCAAGAGACCCAGTACTTC
CDR3: CASGIGLAQETQYF
D: -
length: 14
size: -
J: TRBJ2-5
V: TRBV12-5